A selection of T cell receptor beta chains follows, all from one sample in a study of T cell repertoires in cytomegalovirus infection. TCRdb used MiXCR to reprocess the reads, holding one entry per CDR3 protein. The sample lists hundreds of thousands of distinct CDR3 sequences, 24% occurring once. Sequenced material: CD8+ T cells from PBMCs. The source is a human donor in good health (CMV status not recorded). Some clones in this sample may be carry-over from other donors' samples. Both conserved end residues are part of each CDR3. The D gene is left open where the match is weak. Clone size is given for some rows only: seen once, a few or many times, or a class if the clone is expanded.

V gene	D gene	clone size	J gene	CDR3 DNA	CDR3 protein
TRBV28	TRBD1	NA	TRBJ1-5	TGTGCCAGCAGCATACGGGACAGGCCCTATCAGCCCCAGCATTTT	CASSIRDRPYQPQHF
TRBV6-6	NA	few	TRBJ2-5	TGTGCCAGCAGTTACTTCCCCATCGGACGCGAAGAGACCCAGTACTTC	CASSYFPIGREETQYF
TRBV27	NA	many	TRBJ2-1	TGTGCCAGCAGTTTATCCGGGGTTCCCTACAATGAGCAGTTCTTC	CASSLSGVPYNEQFF
TRBV28	NA	many	TRBJ2-2	TGTGCCAGCAGTTCCCTTCTCCGGGTGGAGGACACCGGGGAGCTGTTTTTT	CASSSLLRVEDTGELFF
TRBV2	NA	few	TRBJ2-7	TGTGCCAGCAGTGAGGGCGGGGTCGCCTACGAGCAGTACTTC	CASSEGGVAYEQYF
TRBV12-3/TRBV12-4	TRBD1	few	TRBJ1-2	TGTGCCAGCACCCCGAAGGGGACAGGGTACGGCTACACCTTC	CASTPKGTGYGYTF
TRBV6-2/TRBV6-3	NA	NA	TRBJ2-1	TGTGCCAGCAGTTACGGAGGGTTTGGTGAGCAGTTCTTC	CASSYGGFGEQFF
TRBV7-6	NA	many	TRBJ2-2	TGTGCCAGCAGCTTAATAGGGAGGCCGAACACCGGGGAGCTGTTTTTT	CASSLIGRPNTGELFF
TRBV6-8	NA	many	TRBJ1-5	TGTGCCAGCAGCGCCCTGACAGGTTCGCTACCTGAGACGCATTTT	CASSALTGSLPETHF
TRBV20-1	NA	NA	TRBJ1-1	TGCAGTGCTAGAGATATTCAGGATCCCACTGAAGCTTTCTTT	CSARDIQDPTEAFF
TRBV14	NA	few	TRBJ2-7	TGTGCCAGCAGCCAACTTGACAGTCCGTCCTACGAGCAGTACTTC	CASSQLDSPSYEQYF
TRBV7-9	NA	few	TRBJ1-2	TGTGCCAGCAGCTCCTTTCACGACAGGCGCTATGGCTACACCTTC	CASSSFHDRRYGYTF
TRBV7-2	TRBD1	many	TRBJ2-7	TGTGCCAGCAGCCCCCAGGGGGCTTCGTACGAGCAGTACTTC	CASSPQGASYEQYF
TRBV2	TRBD2	NA	TRBJ2-7	TGTGCCAGCAGTCGCCCGCCCGGGAACCGGGAGGACTTC	CASSRPPGNREDF
TRBV4-1	TRBD1	few	TRBJ2-2	TGCGCCAGCAGCCACGGACAGGGGACCGGGGAGCTGTTTTTT	CASSHGQGTGELFF
TRBV2	TRBD1	NA	TRBJ2-3	TGTGCCGGCGTTAGGCTGGGGGACAGGGGTAAGGAGGATACGCAGTATTTT	CAGVRLGDRGKEDTQYF
TRBV6-5	NA	NA	TRBJ1-1	TGTGCCAGCACCCCGGACGGCCGAACTGAAGCTTTCTTT	CASTPDGRTEAFF
TRBV12-3/TRBV12-4	NA	many	TRBJ2-5	TGTGCCAGCAGTTACCAGGGATTGGGGCAAGAGACCCAGTACTTC	CASSYQGLGQETQYF
TRBV19	NA	many	TRBJ2-7	TGTGCCAGCAGCTTACAAGGGAGTTCCTACGAGCAGTACTTC	CASSLQGSSYEQYF
TRBV7-9	TRBD1	NA	TRBJ2-2	TGTGCCAGCAGCTTAGCTTGGGACAGGGAATCGATGAACACCGGGGAGCTGTTTTTT	CASSLAWDRESMNTGELFF
TRBV12-3/TRBV12-4	NA	few	TRBJ2-1	TGTGCCAGCATCCAGGGGGACTCAAAGTACAATGAGCAGTTCTTC	CASIQGDSKYNEQFF
TRBV28	NA	few	TRBJ2-1	TGTGCCAGCAGTTTATCTGTCCTCGGGAATGAGCAGTTCTTC	CASSLSVLGNEQFF
TRBV3-1	NA	NA	TRBJ2-3	TGTGCCAGCAGCCAAAATGATGCCTCCTTTCTCCTCTATAGCACAGATACGCAGTATTTT	CASSQNDASFLLYSTDTQYF
TRBV29-1	NA	NA	TRBJ1-2	TGCAGCGTTGAAGATAGGCACGGAACTAACTATGGCTACACCTTC	CSVEDRHGTNYGYTF
TRBV5-5	NA	few	TRBJ2-7	TGTGCCAGCAGCCCGCGGACAACCGATCACGAGCAGTACTTC	CASSPRTTDHEQYF
TRBV7-9	NA	NA	TRBJ1-2	TGTGCCAGCAGCTTAGGTAACAGGGACGCGACCTTC	CASSLGNRDATF
TRBV2	NA	many	TRBJ2-1	TGTGCCACCCGAGGGGGCAATGAGCAGTTCTTC	CATRGGNEQFF
TRBV7-3	NA	many	TRBJ2-1	TGTGCCAGCAGCTTAAGAGGAATCGTTTCAGGGACACCATACAATGAGCAGTTCTTC	CASSLRGIVSGTPYNEQFF
TRBV12-3/TRBV12-4	NA	few	TRBJ2-1	TGTGCCAGCAGTTTGACTGCCCTCGGGCACCTAGGCAATGAGCAGTTCTTC	CASSLTALGHLGNEQFF
TRBV7-9	NA	few	TRBJ2-3	TGTGCCAGCAGCCCTTCCCGGGGAGACACAGATACGCAGTATTTT	CASSPSRGDTDTQYF
TRBV6-2/TRBV6-3	NA	NA	TRBJ1-4	TGTGCCAGCAGTTACTCGAGTTACGGGCCTGAAAAACTGTTTTTT	CASSYSSYGPEKLFF
TRBV28	TRBD2	NA	TRBJ2-2	TGTGCCAGCAGCACGACGGGACTAGCGGGGGGCGGGAACACCGGGGAGCTGTTTTTT	CASSTTGLAGGGNTGELFF
TRBV7-9	TRBD1	NA	TRBJ1-4	TGTGCCAGCAGCCAAGACCAGGACAGGGGGCTGAAAAAACTGTTTTTT	CASSQDQDRGLKKLFF
TRBV6-5	TRBD1	many	TRBJ1-4	TGTGCCAGCAGTAACGATGAGGACAGGGGGAAAGAAAAACTGTTTTTT	CASSNDEDRGKEKLFF
TRBV20-1	NA	NA	TRBJ1-1	TGCAGTGAGGCCCTTGGCGCTGAAGCTTTCTTT	CSEALGAEAFF
TRBV7-6	NA	many	TRBJ1-1	TGTGCCAGCAGCTTTCAAGATAGCACTGAAGCTTTCTTT	CASSFQDSTEAFF
TRBV12-3/TRBV12-4	TRBD1	few	TRBJ2-3	TGTGCCAGTCATTCCCCGGGACAGCTGAGCACAGATACGCAGTATTTT	CASHSPGQLSTDTQYF
TRBV7-3	TRBD2	NA	TRBJ2-1	TGTGCCAGCAGCTTAATCGGGACTAGCGGGTACAATGAGCAGTTCTTC	CASSLIGTSGYNEQFF
TRBV6-5	NA	NA	TRBJ2-1	TGTGCCAGCAGTTACTCCGCGGGGCCGTCCTACAATGAGCAGTTCTTC	CASSYSAGPSYNEQFF
TRBV12-3/TRBV12-4	NA	few	TRBJ1-5	TGTGCCAGCAGTTTGAGTTCAGAGGCCAATCAGCCCCAGCATTTT	CASSLSSEANQPQHF
TRBV20-1	NA	NA	TRBJ2-1	TGCAGTGCTAGAGACCGGCAGACCACCTACAATGAGCAGTTCTTC	CSARDRQTTYNEQFF